This T cell receptor (beta chain) was identified during a study of cytomegalovirus exposure and HLA in healthy donors. Study at large: An analysis done earlier identified fewer than 140 million unique TCR beta sequences from about 179 million T cells.

It was with 60 Vbeta and 13 Jbeta primers that the PCR ran. This table comes from immunoSEQ multiplex PCR, and its TCRdb copy is limited to in-frame clones, with some not included. Its table records tens of thousands of clones. Comments on this clone: Its antigen is unidentified.

Germline CDR1 and CDR2: KGHSH and LQKENI. This CDR3 region has 13 residues. Trimming stripped 1 base from V and 5 bases from J, with 9 bases between. The study, taken as a whole, reports: It was reportedly the case that the classifier diagnosed cytomegalovirus status with high specificity and sensitivity. Later, an analysis found that common viral pathogens appeared to be linked with several of the most significant clusters. Upon later analysis, TCR association rates were observed to vary by HLA locus, being highest for DRB1 and lowest for HLA-C.

Sequencing used PBMCs. This chain uses TRBV18 with TRBJ2-7; D gene unclear. The clonotype was recovered from a man aged 50 to 60 in good health and CMV-seropositive. The CDR3 spells CASSPQGGDEQYF. The DNA of the CDR3 is TGTGCCAGCTCACCACAAGGCGGAGACGAGCAGTACTTC.